This TCR beta chain was captured by sequencing in a study of CD8+ T cells in alopecia areata. Treatment indicated: oral pan-JAK inhibitor, 5-10 mg twice daily. Investigators isolated RNA and reverse transcribed it into cDNA to act as the sequencing template. Data came from immunoSEQ multiplex PCR; TCRdb stores just in-frame clones and leaves some out. Seen here are some 190,000 clones, less than 70% observed once, and the top ten hold approximately 1.3%. Study findings and constraints: In scalp and blood during tofacitinib, many expanded lesional clones persisted.

The ends were cut back, 7 bases at V and 1 base at J, with 10 bases in the middle. Germline V gene sequence: CDR1 MNHEY, CDR2 SMNVEV (reference sequence). This CDR3 spans 13 amino acids. Of note for this clone: Its specificity is unknown.

The material was CD4+ T cells sorted from blood, obtained at week 49, from a patient treated with tofacitinib. The rearrangement links TRBV27 to TRBJ1-1; no reliable D call. The TCR sequence derives from a human donor with alopecia areata. This CDR3 reads CASKLGTNTEAFF. CDR3 nucleotide sequence: TGTGCCAGCAAATTGGGAACGAACACTGAAGCTTTCTTT.